Shown below are 21 T cell receptor beta chains from a single sample sequenced in a study of OX40 agonist ivuxolimab in advanced cancers. Receptor libraries were prepared by the immunoSEQ multiplex PCR assay. As stored in TCRdb, this immuneACCESS dataset retains in-frame rearrangements with V and J assigned. A fraction of the clones does not appear; measured against another copy, unresolved V genes explain less than half of the discrepancy, and the remainder lacks a known reason. For this sample there are under 35,000 clones; about 80% appear just once. The ten largest clones take up less than 25% of the sample. The sequenced sample was CD4+ or CD8+ T cells sorted from blood, obtained in a trial of the OX40 agonist ivuxolimab. The origin of the receptors is an adult with an advanced solid tumor such as melanoma, head and neck, liver or kidney cancer.

This chain uses TRBV5-1 with TRBJ2-2; D is perhaps TRBD2 (5 bases). CDR3 length: 14 residues. V was pared by 7 bases and J by 5 bases, with 15 bases between. Germline values: CDR1 SGHRS, CDR2 YFSETQ. CDR3: CASYPEGRTGELFF. The CDR3 DNA is TGCGCCAGCTACCCCGAGGGTAGAACCGGGGAGCTGTTTTTT.

This clone was counted between two and nine times. CDR3 in amino acids: CASSFSAGNQPQHF. In DNA form, the CDR3 reads TGTGCCAGCAGCTTCTCTGCAGGGAACCAGCCCCAGCATTTT. This chain connects TRBV7-9 to TRBJ1-5; a weak D match, TRBD1 (5 bases). Germline CDR1 and CDR2: SEHNR and FQNEAQ (reference sequence). This CDR3 is built from 14 residues. The V end lost 3 bases, the J end lost 7 bases, and 13 bases lay between the germline ends.

The chain recombines TRBV21-1 with TRBJ2-3; TRBD1 is the table's D call and was not checked against the DNA. TRBV21-1 is a pseudogene segment. The CDR3 is 17 amino acids. CDR3 sequence reads: CASSHVTGPPSTDTQYF. CDR3 nucleotide sequence: TGTGCCAGCAGCCATGTGACAGGGCCCCCTAGCACAGATACGCAGTATTTT.

The rearrangement joins TRBV11-2 to TRBJ2-3; tentatively, D is TRBD2 (5 bases). V lost 1 base to trimming and J lost 0 bases, with 8 bases between them. This CDR3 has 15 amino acids. The germline gives CDR1 SGHAT, CDR2 FQNNGV. The CDR3, as DNA: TGTGCCAGCAGCTTAGTAGCGCGCAGCACAGATACGCAGTATTTT. It yields the protein CASSLVARSTDTQYF. The whole variable domain, filled in from reference TRBV11-2 and TRBJ2-3, reads EAGVAQSPRYKIIEKRQSVAFWCNPISGHATLYWYQQILGQGPKLLIQFQNNGVVDDSQLPKDRFSAERLKGVDSTLKIQPAKLEDSAVYLCASSLVARSTDTQYFGPGTRLTVL.

The rearrangement links TRBV25-1 to TRBJ2-5; 7 nucleotides match TRBD2. The germline CDR1 and CDR2 sequences are MGHDK and SYGVNS. The CDR3 is made up of 16 amino acids. V was pared by 5 bases and J by 0 bases, with 9 bases of the junction left unmatched. CDR3 in amino acids: CASSLSAGVYQETQYF. The CDR3 coding sequence is TGTGCCAGCAGTTTATCGGCGGGGGTGTACCAAGAGACCCAGTACTTC.

This clone was seen a single time. The V and J genes are TRBV5-1 and TRBJ2-2; no definite D call. This CDR3 is 14 amino acids long. Deletions cut 0 bases from V and 1 base from J, with 4 bases between. CDR1 and CDR2 (germline): SGHRS, YFSETQ. CDR3 in DNA: TGCGCCAGCAGCTTGGGACAGAACACCGGGGAGCTGTTTTTT. Its translation is CASSLGQNTGELFF.

The gene calls are TRBV18 and TRBJ1-1; D unclear. Germline CDR1 reads KGHSH; CDR2 reads LQKENI. V was cut by 4 bases and J by 3 bases, with 15 bases left in between. There are 15 residues in the CDR3. Here the CDR3 DNA reads TGTGCCAGCTCACTCAGAAGGGAGGTGGACACTGAAGCTTTCTTT. Amino acids: CASSLRREVDTEAFF.

This clone turned up a few times. The chain couples TRBV7-9 to TRBJ1-2; D may be TRBD1 (5 bases). Per the germline V gene, CDR1 is SEHNR and CDR2 is FQNEAQ (reference sequence). The V and J ends lost 6 bases and 8 bases respectively, with 19 bases between them. The CDR3 loop spans 14 amino acids. The CDR3: CASSVSDVGRGYTF. CDR3 nucleotide sequence: TGTGCCAGCAGTGTCTCAGATGTGGGGCGGGGCTACACCTTC. The whole variable domain, filled in from reference TRBV7-9 and TRBJ1-2, reads DTGVSQNPRHKITKRGQNVTFRCDPISEHNRLYWYRQTLGQGPEFLTYFQNEAQLEKSRLLSDRFSAERPKGSFSTLEIQRTEQGDSAMYLCASSVSDVGRGYTFGSGTRLTVV.

V and J are TRBV6-1 and TRBJ1-6; possibly TRBD1 for D (5 bases). CDR3 length: 20 residues. Looked up from germline, CDR1 is MNHNS and CDR2 is SASEGT. V was cut by 3 bases and J by 0 bases, with 21 bases left in between. The CDR3 reads CASSEIGALLRSSYNSPLHF. DNA of the CDR3: TGTGCCAGCAGTGAGATAGGGGCTTTGCTCCGAAGCTCCTATAATTCACCCCTCCACTTT.

This chain links TRBV21-1 with TRBJ1-2; the D call TRBD1 from the table was never checked on the DNA. TRBV21-1 is labeled a pseudogene. CDR3 length: 15 amino acids. The CDR3 region has the DNA TGTGCCAGCAGCACCCGACAGGGGGCTGACTATGGCTACACCTTC. This translates into CASSTRQGADYGYTF.

CDR3 loop: CASSSTVNTEAFF. DNA for the CDR3: TGTGCCAGCAGTTCAACAGTGAACACTGAAGCTTTCTTT. V and J are TRBV27 and TRBJ1-1; D is uncertain. Germline CDR1 MNHEY, CDR2 SMNVEV (reference sequence). V lost 4 bases and J lost 0, with 6 bases in between. The CDR3 loop spans 13 amino acids.

The chain recombines TRBV6-5 with TRBJ2-2; 7 nucleotides match TRBD1. The CDR3 is made up of 15 amino acids. V was pared by 4 bases and J by 5 bases, with 7 bases of the junction left unmatched. Germline lookup yields CDR1 MNHEY and CDR2 SVGAGI. The CDR3 DNA follows: TGTGCCAGCAGTTTCACGACAGGGTTGACCGGGGAGCTGTTTTTT. Its translation: CASSFTTGLTGELFF.

CDR3 loop: CASSPGSPRSGNTIYF. In nucleotides, the CDR3 is TGTGCCAGCTCACCAGGCAGCCCTCGCTCTGGAAACACCATATATTTT. The chain is built from TRBV18 and TRBJ1-3, with no clear D. The V end lost 2 bases, the J end lost 0 bases, and 11 bases lay between the germline ends. Germline CDR1 and CDR2: KGHSH and LQKENI. The CDR3 contains 16 residues.

The J gene is TRBJ1-2, the V gene TRBV28, with a tentative D call TRBD1 (5 bases). This CDR3 region has 13 residues. The ends were cut back, 5 bases at V and 4 bases at J, with 11 bases in the middle. Germline CDR1 MDHEN, CDR2 SYDVKM. Here the CDR3 DNA reads TGTGCCAGCAGTGGGGCCGACTCCTATGGCTACACCTTC. Protein product: CASSGADSYGYTF.

V and J are TRBV19 and TRBJ1-1, with 10 positions matching TRBD1. V trimming: 5 bases; J trimming: 6 bases; junction bases outside the gene matches: 3. CDR3 length: 13 amino acids. The germline CDR1 and CDR2 sequences are LNHDA and SQIVND (reference sequence). The CDR3 DNA follows: TGTGCCAGTAGTCTCGGGACAGGGGCTGAAGCTTTCTTT. Translation gives CASSLGTGAEAFF.

V and J are TRBV27 and TRBJ1-5, with TRBD1 matching over 10 bases. CDR3 size: 16 residues. Trimming cost V 6 bases and J 14 bases; bases outside gene matches: 19. Germline V gene sequence: CDR1 MNHEY, CDR2 SMNVEV (reference sequence). This chain's CDR3 is CASSKKGTGVGTNKHF. CDR3 bases: TGTGCCAGCAGCAAAAAAGGGACAGGGGTGGGGACCAACAAGCATTTT.

This sequence joins TRBV7-9 and TRBJ2-1, with 11 bases that match TRBD2. Trimming removed 1 base from V and 10 bases from J; junction bases left unmatched: 6. This CDR3 contains 15 residues. Looked up from germline, CDR1 is SEHNR and CDR2 is FQNEAQ (reference sequence). The CDR3 here is CASSLVAGGPKEQFF. Written as DNA, the CDR3 is TGTGCCAGCAGCTTAGTAGCGGGAGGGCCGAAAGAGCAGTTCTTC.

V usage is TRBV30 and J usage is TRBJ1-2, with D perhaps TRBD1 (6 bases). V shed 2 bases and J shed 0 bases, with 16 bases lying between them. The CDR3 contains 16 residues. Germline V gene sequence: CDR1 GTSNPN, CDR2 SVGIG (reference sequence). The CDR3 region is CAWSRVGTTTNYGYTF. The DNA of the CDR3 is TGTGCCTGGAGTCGGGTTGGGACAACTACTAACTATGGCTACACCTTC.

CDR3 sequence reads: CASSQELAGELSSYNEQFF. In DNA form, the CDR3 reads TGCGCCAGCAGCCAAGAGCTAGCGGGAGAGCTTAGCTCCTACAATGAGCAGTTCTTC. The rearrangement joins TRBV4-3 to TRBJ2-1; 10 bases agree with TRBD2. Trimming cost V 0 bases and J 0 bases; bases outside gene matches: 8. Looked up from germline, CDR1 is LGHNA and CDR2 is YSLEER. The CDR3 consists of 19 residues.

V is TRBV6-5 and J is TRBJ1-2; D ambiguous. Germline values: CDR1 MNHEY, CDR2 SVGAGI. V gave up 6 bases and J gave up 2 bases, with 13 bases separating them. This CDR3 spans 14 amino acids. In DNA form, the CDR3 reads TGTGCCAGCAGCCCCCTTACAGAAAACTATGGCTACACCTTC. It yields the protein CASSPLTENYGYTF.

The chain recombines TRBV9 with TRBJ2-5, with 8 bases aligning to TRBD1. This CDR3 region has 15 residues. Trimming at V came to 0 bases and at J to 4 bases, leaving 5 bases not matched to a gene. CDR1 SGDLS and CDR2 YYNGEE come from the germline V gene. CDR3 loop: CASSVGQGAGETQYF. CDR3 bases: TGTGCCAGCAGCGTAGGTCAGGGGGCGGGAGAGACCCAGTACTTC. Full variable domain (outside the CDR3, taken from reference TRBV9 and TRBJ2-5): DSGVTQTPKHLITATGQRVTLRCSPRSGDLSVYWYQQSLDQGLQFLIQYYNGEERAKGNILERFSAQQFPDLHSELNLSSLELGDSALYFCASSVGQGAGETQYFGPGTRLLVL.